The clone carrying this TCR beta chain was seen just once. Antigen: not known. The data are from a study of PD-1 blockade in mismatch repair-deficient tumors. Study background: All were previously treated, progressing patients with about twelve mismatch repair-deficient cancer types.

All patients were mismatch repair deficient, assessed by either PCR or immunohistochemistry. A few pembrolizumab responders had their TCRs sequenced. General study results and limits: Tumor-resident clones, often undetectable pretreatment in blood, expanded then contracted after pembrolizumab.

The method was immunoSEQ multiplex PCR; TCRdb's version includes in-frame clones alone and lacks a portion of them. The sample carries 75,000 to 80,000 clones, about 82% recorded once. CDR1 is SGHNT and CDR2 is YYREEE in the germline V gene (reference sequence). The CDR3 loop spans 12 amino acids. V lost 10 bases and J 4 bases, leaving 12 bases between the germline ends. The gene calls are TRBV5-4 and TRBJ1-5; D ambiguous. Source: peripheral blood, taken 44 weeks after starting pembrolizumab. The sequence was collected from an adult with mismatch repair-deficient cancer. The CDR3 is CAFSEGNQPQHF. Written as DNA, the CDR3 is TGTGCCTTCAGTGAGGGTAATCAGCCCCAGCATTTT.